These T cell receptor beta chains were read from a single sample in a study of Graves' ophthalmopathy and Graves' hyperthyroidism. TCRdb redid the calling of the multiplex PCR reads with MiXCR, one entry per CDR3 protein. The sample lists 150,000 to 200,000 distinct CDR3 sequences, 35% to 45% occurring once. Sequencing was done on a sample of peripheral blood. The origin of the receptors is a man aged 25 to 45 with Graves' ophthalmopathy. The conserved cysteine and the conserved F or W are not part of the CDR3 here. Not every row has a clone size; where given, it reads once, few, many or a size class.

v_call: TRBV11-2
clone_size: few
cdr3_aa: ASSLSGTGVMNTEAF

v_call: TRBV6-1
clone_size: -
cdr3_aa: ASSDGDWAF

v_call: TRBV28
clone_size: -
cdr3_aa: ASSEPTYGLYEQY

v_call: TRBV6-1
clone_size: many
cdr3_aa: ASSGQGRSSYNSPLH

v_call: TRBV11-2
clone_size: -
cdr3_aa: ASSSIAGLTDTQY

v_call: TRBV6-5
clone_size: many
cdr3_aa: ASSSLAGELF

v_call: TRBV28
clone_size: once
cdr3_aa: ASGWGTQY

v_call: TRBV27
clone_size: once
cdr3_aa: ASSLGPGYREQY

v_call: TRBV7-2
clone_size: many
cdr3_aa: ASSPGQGGQPQH

v_call: TRBV6-1
clone_size: many
cdr3_aa: ASREFKGGYT

v_call: TRBV30
clone_size: many
cdr3_aa: AWSGTMNTEAF

v_call: TRBV7-2
clone_size: -
cdr3_aa: ASSLGTGGRPQH

v_call: TRBV3-1
clone_size: many
cdr3_aa: ASSLPGGLGVEQY

v_call: TRBV6-1
clone_size: -
cdr3_aa: ASSERLTPNQPQH

v_call: TRBV15
clone_size: -
cdr3_aa: ATSNRDIPDTQY

v_call: TRBV5-1
clone_size: many
cdr3_aa: ASSLEPASYEQY

v_call: TRBV28
clone_size: many
cdr3_aa: ASSSPSRGGLGYT

v_call: TRBV4-2
clone_size: -
cdr3_aa: ASSQPGRDNQPQH

v_call: TRBV6-5
clone_size: -
cdr3_aa: ASSYRVDRADGYT

v_call: TRBV28
clone_size: -
cdr3_aa: ASSLPLASEQY

v_call: TRBV19
clone_size: many
cdr3_aa: ASSIVGTGSKEQY

v_call: TRBV12-3/TRBV12-4
clone_size: -
cdr3_aa: ASSMDGTNTEAF

v_call: TRBV7-2
clone_size: many
cdr3_aa: ASSLIGGAGSNQPQH

v_call: TRBV6-2/TRBV6-3
clone_size: many
cdr3_aa: ASSSYGSQETQY

v_call: TRBV28
clone_size: -
cdr3_aa: ASSLGSVLTSYEQY

v_call: TRBV6-2/TRBV6-3
clone_size: -
cdr3_aa: ASSWLAADYEQY

v_call: TRBV27
clone_size: -
cdr3_aa: ASSSQSGANGNTIY

v_call: TRBV6-5
clone_size: many
cdr3_aa: ASSTHGPYEQY

v_call: TRBV6-1
clone_size: many
cdr3_aa: ASRRGVTGELF

v_call: TRBV28
clone_size: many
cdr3_aa: ASSLVSRMGEQY

v_call: TRBV7-2
clone_size: many
cdr3_aa: ASSFRSPNYGYT

v_call: TRBV28
clone_size: many
cdr3_aa: ASSTSLQNTEAF

v_call: TRBV2
clone_size: -
cdr3_aa: ASSAGGLETQY

v_call: TRBV7-8
clone_size: -
cdr3_aa: ASSSRGGRGANVLT

v_call: TRBV28
clone_size: -
cdr3_aa: ASSRTGNRYEQY

v_call: TRBV18
clone_size: many
cdr3_aa: ASLPGQSTGGYT

v_call: TRBV24-1
clone_size: many
cdr3_aa: ATSDPTTGEQY

v_call: TRBV10-3
clone_size: many
cdr3_aa: ASTGAGNTEAF

v_call: TRBV28
clone_size: many
cdr3_aa: ASSLGLKTDRKENIQY

v_call: TRBV7-2
clone_size: few
cdr3_aa: ASSPTSREQY

v_call: TRBV15
clone_size: many
cdr3_aa: ATSRQGDGYT

v_call: TRBV9
clone_size: -
cdr3_aa: ASSEGTGRGYT

v_call: TRBV20-1
clone_size: -
cdr3_aa: SAGWSAQY

v_call: TRBV20-1
clone_size: many
cdr3_aa: SARDLLADSYEQY

v_call: TRBV6-5
clone_size: many
cdr3_aa: ASSPPGTPGYEQY

v_call: TRBV12-3/TRBV12-4
clone_size: -
cdr3_aa: ASSLVARLRAGAF

v_call: TRBV7-9
clone_size: many
cdr3_aa: ASSFGAGGISETQY

v_call: TRBV28
clone_size: -
cdr3_aa: ASSLGTGPWGANVLT

v_call: TRBV6-1
clone_size: -
cdr3_aa: ASSEAGDTGALYEQY

v_call: TRBV6-2/TRBV6-3
clone_size: many
cdr3_aa: ASSYTHGGLSYEQY

v_call: TRBV6-2/TRBV6-3
clone_size: many
cdr3_aa: ASSYGLTNTGELF

v_call: TRBV2
clone_size: few
cdr3_aa: ASSRNRGNHEQY

v_call: TRBV6-1
clone_size: many
cdr3_aa: ASSEVGRNQPQH

v_call: TRBV7-2
clone_size: many
cdr3_aa: ASSLWAGTNYEQY

v_call: TRBV7-2
clone_size: many
cdr3_aa: ASSPKETQY